These T cell receptor beta chains were read from a single sample in a study of beta chain features in type 1 diabetes. Assay used: immunoSEQ multiplex PCR; TCRdb lists only in-frame clones, some missing. The data hold about 230,000 clones, with 15% to 20% observed a single time. Sample: naive CD4+ T cells from blood. These TCRs come from a man aged 30-40 years with type 1 diabetes. Each CDR3 is given with its conserved first and last residue. Fields, in order: D gene, V gene, clone size, J gene, CDR3 protein, CDR3 DNA. The D gene is left open where the match is weak. Not all rows give a size; the values are once, few, many and, for expanded clones, a class.

D gene: TRBD2
V gene: TRBV7-2
clone size: few
J gene: TRBJ2-7
CDR3 protein: CASSPQTRASGYEQYF
CDR3 DNA: TGTGCCAGCAGCCCCCAGACACGGGCTAGCGGGTACGAGCAGTACTTC

D gene: .
V gene: TRBV6-6
clone size: few
J gene: TRBJ2-4
CDR3 protein: CASRGLAKNIQYF
CDR3 DNA: TGTGCCAGCAGGGGGCTAGCCAAAAACATTCAGTACTTC

D gene: TRBD1
V gene: TRBV30
clone size: few
J gene: TRBJ1-5
CDR3 protein: CACSGGGDQPQHF
CDR3 DNA: TGTGCCTGTTCAGGGGGCGGGGATCAGCCCCAGCATTTT

D gene: TRBD1
V gene: TRBV29-1
clone size: few
J gene: TRBJ1-2
CDR3 protein: CSSGQGLQADGYTF
CDR3 DNA: TGCAGCTCTGGACAGGGGCTCCAGGCGGATGGCTACACCTTC

D gene: .
V gene: TRBV28
clone size: few
J gene: TRBJ1-1
CDR3 protein: CASRIGHQNTEAFF
CDR3 DNA: TGTGCCAGCAGAATTGGACACCAGAACACTGAAGCTTTCTTT

D gene: .
V gene: TRBV10-3
clone size: .
J gene: TRBJ2-1
CDR3 protein: CAITGTLNNEQFF
CDR3 DNA: TGTGCCATCACCGGGACCCTGAACAATGAGCAGTTCTTC

D gene: TRBD2
V gene: TRBV15
clone size: .
J gene: TRBJ2-1
CDR3 protein: CATSSGTSGSNEQFF
CDR3 DNA: TGTGCCACCAGCAGCGGGACTAGCGGGAGCAATGAGCAGTTCTTC

D gene: .
V gene: TRBV9
clone size: .
J gene: TRBJ2-7
CDR3 protein: CASSVSPGLDEQYF
CDR3 DNA: TGTGCCAGCAGCGTAAGTCCGGGGCTGGACGAGCAGTACTTC

D gene: TRBD2
V gene: TRBV5-4
clone size: few
J gene: TRBJ2-5
CDR3 protein: CASSQTSGRARETQYF
CDR3 DNA: TGTGCCAGCAGCCAGACTAGCGGGAGGGCCAGAGAGACCCAGTACTTC

D gene: .
V gene: TRBV30
clone size: .
J gene: TRBJ2-7
CDR3 protein: CAWREGVGYEQYF
CDR3 DNA: TGTGCCTGGAGGGAAGGGGTTGGCTACGAGCAGTACTTC

D gene: TRBD1
V gene: TRBV7-9
clone size: .
J gene: TRBJ2-6
CDR3 protein: CASSRDRAGANVLTF
CDR3 DNA: TGTGCCAGCAGCCGGGACAGGGCTGGGGCCAACGTCCTGACTTTC

D gene: .
V gene: TRBV27
clone size: .
J gene: TRBJ2-5
CDR3 protein: CASSFEETQYF
CDR3 DNA: TGTGCCAGCAGTTTTGAGGAGACCCAGTACTTC

D gene: .
V gene: TRBV5-6
clone size: .
J gene: TRBJ2-7
CDR3 protein: CASSLLASYEQYF
CDR3 DNA: TGTGCCAGCAGCTTGTTAGCGTCCTACGAGCAGTACTTC

D gene: .
V gene: TRBV4-1
clone size: few
J gene: TRBJ2-7
CDR3 protein: CASSQQGTHGYEQYF
CDR3 DNA: TGCGCCAGCAGCCAACAGGGGACCCACGGCTACGAGCAGTACTTC

D gene: .
V gene: TRBV14
clone size: .
J gene: TRBJ2-3
CDR3 protein: CASSLSPRMDTQYF
CDR3 DNA: TGTGCCAGCAGCCTTTCCCCCCGGATGGATACGCAGTATTTT

D gene: .
V gene: TRBV7-2
clone size: .
J gene: TRBJ1-1
CDR3 protein: CASSSTVNTEAFF
CDR3 DNA: TGTGCCAGCAGCTCGACAGTGAACACTGAAGCTTTCTTT

D gene: .
V gene: TRBV4-3
clone size: once
J gene: TRBJ1-2
CDR3 protein: CASSQQPEVYGYTF
CDR3 DNA: TGCGCCAGCAGCCAACAACCGGAAGTCTATGGCTACACCTTC

D gene: TRBD1
V gene: TRBV25-1
clone size: .
J gene: TRBJ1-2
CDR3 protein: CASSYGTVASNYGYTF
CDR3 DNA: TGTGCCAGCAGCTACGGGACAGTAGCTTCTAACTATGGCTACACCTTC

D gene: TRBD1
V gene: TRBV27
clone size: .
J gene: TRBJ2-3
CDR3 protein: CASSGDRDILTDTQYF
CDR3 DNA: TGTGCCAGCAGTGGTGACAGGGACATCCTCACAGATACGCAGTATTTT

D gene: TRBD1
V gene: TRBV4-1
clone size: .
J gene: TRBJ1-1
CDR3 protein: CASSLQGLRAEAFF
CDR3 DNA: TGCGCCAGCAGTCTACAGGGGTTAAGGGCTGAAGCTTTCTTT

D gene: .
V gene: TRBV5-4
clone size: few
J gene: TRBJ2-3
CDR3 protein: CASSLADTQYF
CDR3 DNA: TGTGCCAGCAGCTTAGCTGATACGCAGTATTTT

D gene: .
V gene: TRBV20-1
clone size: .
J gene: TRBJ1-1
CDR3 protein: CRPGQGTEAFF
CDR3 DNA: TGCAGGCCGGGTCAGGGGACTGAAGCTTTCTTT

D gene: .
V gene: TRBV29-1
clone size: .
J gene: TRBJ2-5
CDR3 protein: CSAEGDTHRETQYF
CDR3 DNA: TGCAGCGCCGAGGGGGACACACACAGGGAGACCCAGTACTTC

D gene: TRBD1
V gene: TRBV10-3
clone size: .
J gene: TRBJ2-5
CDR3 protein: CAISDQGRGQETQYF
CDR3 DNA: TGTGCCATCAGTGATCAGGGCAGGGGGCAAGAGACCCAGTACTTC

D gene: .
V gene: TRBV7-2
clone size: few
J gene: TRBJ1-1
CDR3 protein: CASSLVTGNTEAFF
CDR3 DNA: TGTGCCAGCAGCTTAGTAACAGGCAACACTGAAGCTTTCTTT

D gene: .
V gene: TRBV4-1
clone size: few
J gene: TRBJ1-2
CDR3 protein: CASRRLGLSGYGYTF
CDR3 DNA: TGCGCCAGCAGGCGACTGGGACTTTCAGGCTATGGCTACACCTTC

D gene: .
V gene: TRBV18
clone size: few
J gene: TRBJ2-7
CDR3 protein: CASSPPGWEYEQYF
CDR3 DNA: TGTGCCAGCTCACCCCCCGGTTGGGAATACGAGCAGTACTTC

D gene: .
V gene: TRBV14
clone size: .
J gene: TRBJ2-5
CDR3 protein: CASSRQETQYF
CDR3 DNA: TGTGCCAGCAGCCGCCAGGAGACCCAGTACTTC

D gene: .
V gene: TRBV29-1
clone size: .
J gene: TRBJ2-7
CDR3 protein: CSVGQGTAGEQYF
CDR3 DNA: TGCAGCGTTGGGCAGGGAACAGCAGGGGAGCAGTACTTC

D gene: .
V gene: TRBV20-1
clone size: few
J gene: TRBJ2-7
CDR3 protein: CSARGGYEQYF
CDR3 DNA: TGCAGTGCTAGAGGGGGCTACGAGCAGTACTTC

D gene: TRBD1
V gene: TRBV27
clone size: .
J gene: TRBJ2-7
CDR3 protein: CASSLPSGTEYEQYF
CDR3 DNA: TGTGCCAGCAGTTTGCCCTCCGGGACAGAATACGAGCAGTACTTC

D gene: .
V gene: TRBV27
clone size: .
J gene: TRBJ2-3
CDR3 protein: CASSLVQSTDTQYF
CDR3 DNA: TGTGCCAGCAGTTTAGTACAGAGCACAGATACGCAGTATTTT

D gene: .
V gene: TRBV28
clone size: once
J gene: TRBJ2-7
CDR3 protein: CASSFIGRGAEEQYF
CDR3 DNA: TGTGCCAGCAGTTTTATCGGCAGGGGAGCGGAGGAGCAGTACTTC

D gene: .
V gene: TRBV7-9
clone size: few
J gene: TRBJ2-3
CDR3 protein: CASSLNSGGSTDTQYF
CDR3 DNA: TGTGCCAGCAGCTTAAATTCAGGCGGGAGCACAGATACGCAGTATTTT

D gene: .
V gene: TRBV29-1
clone size: .
J gene: TRBJ1-1
CDR3 protein: CSVDHGANTEAFF
CDR3 DNA: TGCAGCGTTGATCACGGGGCGAACACTGAAGCTTTCTTT

D gene: .
V gene: TRBV18
clone size: few
J gene: TRBJ2-5
CDR3 protein: CASSPANLQETQYF
CDR3 DNA: TGTGCCAGCTCACCAGCTAACCTCCAAGAGACCCAGTACTTC

D gene: TRBD2
V gene: TRBV9
clone size: .
J gene: TRBJ2-1
CDR3 protein: CASSVTSGSVDEQFF
CDR3 DNA: TGTGCCAGCAGCGTCACTAGCGGGAGTGTGGATGAGCAGTTCTTC

D gene: TRBD1
V gene: TRBV5-6
clone size: few
J gene: TRBJ2-7
CDR3 protein: CASSLPGQATYEQYF
CDR3 DNA: TGTGCCAGCAGCTTGCCGGGACAGGCGACATACGAGCAGTACTTC

D gene: .
V gene: TRBV18
clone size: few
J gene: TRBJ1-1
CDR3 protein: CASSPTGPGDTEAFF
CDR3 DNA: TGTGCCAGCTCACCGACCGGGCCAGGGGACACTGAAGCTTTCTTT

D gene: .
V gene: TRBV5-1
clone size: few
J gene: TRBJ2-1
CDR3 protein: CASSLGAGILYNEQFF
CDR3 DNA: TGCGCCAGCAGCTTGGGCGCGGGAATCCTCTACAATGAGCAGTTCTTC

D gene: .
V gene: TRBV7-8
clone size: .
J gene: TRBJ2-7
CDR3 protein: CASSLGGGLRGEQYF
CDR3 DNA: TGTGCCAGCAGCTTAGGCGGGGGCCTCAGGGGGGAGCAGTACTTC

D gene: TRBD1
V gene: TRBV7-9
clone size: few
J gene: TRBJ2-7
CDR3 protein: CASSLTGSSYEQYF
CDR3 DNA: TGTGCCAGCAGCCTGACAGGGAGCTCCTACGAGCAGTACTTC

D gene: TRBD2
V gene: TRBV5-1
clone size: few
J gene: TRBJ2-2
CDR3 protein: CASSLDGGSNTGELFF
CDR3 DNA: TGCGCCAGCAGCTTGGATGGCGGGAGTAACACCGGGGAGCTGTTTTTT

D gene: .
V gene: TRBV7-9
clone size: few
J gene: TRBJ2-3
CDR3 protein: CASSRGDTQYF
CDR3 DNA: TGTGCCAGCAGCCGAGGGGATACGCAGTATTTT

D gene: TRBD1
V gene: TRBV15
clone size: few
J gene: TRBJ2-1
CDR3 protein: CATSVGTATFSEQFF
CDR3 DNA: TGTGCCACCAGCGTAGGGACAGCCACTTTCAGCGAGCAGTTCTTC

D gene: .
V gene: TRBV14
clone size: few
J gene: TRBJ2-6
CDR3 protein: CASSAGANVLTF
CDR3 DNA: TGTGCCAGCAGTGCCGGGGCCAACGTCCTGACTTTC

D gene: TRBD1
V gene: TRBV29-1
clone size: few
J gene: TRBJ1-2
CDR3 protein: CSAPGTGGYGYTF
CDR3 DNA: TGCAGCGCCCCAGGGACAGGCGGTTATGGCTACACCTTC

D gene: .
V gene: TRBV7-2
clone size: .
J gene: TRBJ2-7
CDR3 protein: CASSLDRSSYEQYF
CDR3 DNA: TGTGCCAGCAGCTTAGACAGGAGCTCCTACGAGCAGTACTTC

D gene: .
V gene: TRBV15
clone size: few
J gene: TRBJ2-3
CDR3 protein: CATSIQQWDKVDTQYF
CDR3 DNA: TGTGCCACCAGCATCCAACAGTGGGATAAAGTAGATACGCAGTATTTT

D gene: .
V gene: TRBV9
clone size: .
J gene: TRBJ2-7
CDR3 protein: CASSVGGSTYEQYF
CDR3 DNA: TGTGCCAGCAGCGTAGGTGGCTCTACCTACGAGCAGTACTTC

D gene: TRBD1
V gene: TRBV10-3
clone size: .
J gene: TRBJ2-7
CDR3 protein: CAISEREGQGGEQYF
CDR3 DNA: TGTGCCATCAGTGAGCGAGAGGGACAGGGTGGCGAGCAGTACTTC

D gene: .
V gene: TRBV28
clone size: few
J gene: TRBJ1-4
CDR3 protein: CASSPTDSSTNEKLFF
CDR3 DNA: TGTGCCAGCAGTCCCACGGACAGCTCAACTAATGAAAAACTGTTTTTT